Listed here are 23 T cell receptor beta chains from one sample, sequenced in a study of somatic mutations in cytotoxic T cells in rheumatoid arthritis. Sequenced by immunoSEQ multiplex PCR; TCRdb stores in-frame clones only, minus some. The sample shows 12,000 or so clones, roughly four fifths of them seen only once. Sequenced material: CD8+ T cells sorted from blood. The receptors were sampled from a woman in her 40s in good health.

Only a few counts were recorded for this clone. V usage is TRBV4-1 and J usage is TRBJ2-2; D remains ambiguous. The V and J ends lost 6 bases and 2 bases respectively, with 10 bases between them. CDR3 length: 14 amino acids. Germline CDR1 reads MGHRA; CDR2 reads YSYEKL. For the CDR3, the DNA is TGCGCCAGCAGGTTGGGCAGTAACACCGGGGAGCTGTTTTTT. As protein: CASRLGSNTGELFF.

The chain combines TRBV4-1 with TRBJ2-1, with TRBD2 matching over 9 bases. Germline loops: CDR1 MGHRA, CDR2 YSYEKL. This CDR3 is 14 amino acids long. V was clipped by 3 bases and J by 8 bases; unmatched bases: 5. The DNA for the CDR3 is TGCGCCAGCAGCCAGGGCGGGAGGGTCGATGAGCAGTTCTTC. This gives the protein CASSQGGRVDEQFF.

This clone has just a few counts. J is TRBJ2-7 and V is TRBV7-2; D is undetermined. Trimming shortened V by 1 base and J by 5 bases, and 9 bases separated the two germline ends. CDR1 and CDR2 (germline): SGHTA, FQGNSA. The length of the CDR3 is 13 residues. The CDR3 loop reads CASSLEVLDEQYV. CDR3 nucleotide sequence: TGTGCCAGCAGCTTAGAAGTCTTGGACGAGCAGTACGTC.

The rearrangement joins TRBV5-1 to TRBJ2-7; 9 bases fit TRBD2. Germline CDR1 and CDR2: SGHRS and YFSETQ. V gave up 0 bases and J gave up 7 bases; unmatched junction bases: 14. CDR3 length equals 17 residues. The CDR3 DNA is TGCGCCAGCAGCTTGGAAGGCCTTAGCGGGGGTTCGAGGGAGCAGTACTTC. It translates to CASSLEGLSGGSREQYF.

The chain uses TRBV25-1 and TRBJ1-1; D not resolved. The CDR3 spans 17 residues. Trimming cost V 4 bases and J 0 bases, with 18 bases left between them. Germline V gene data show CDR1 as MGHDK and CDR2 as SYGVNS. CDR3 sequence: CASSGGVNLAMNTEAFF. The CDR3 DNA sequence: TGTGCCAGCAGTGGCGGGGTCAACTTAGCCATGAACACTGAAGCTTTCTTT.

The rearrangement uses TRBV13 and TRBJ2-3, with 9 bases that match TRBD1. In germline, CDR1 is PRHDT, CDR2 FYEKMQ (reference sequence). This CDR3 contains 17 residues. The J segment lost 5 bases and the V segment lost 5 bases, leaving 14 bases of the junction unmatched. The CDR3: CASSALTPLTGGDTQYF. CDR3 DNA sequence: TGTGCCAGCAGCGCCCTGACCCCCCTGACAGGGGGAGATACGCAGTATTTT.

The genes are TRBV29-1 and TRBJ2-7; D is undetermined. V lost 0 bases, J lost 2 bases, and 11 bases lay in between. Germline CDR1 is SQVTM and CDR2 is ANQGSEA. The CDR3 consists of 14 residues. The CDR3 sequence is CSVEDPNVAYEQYF. Written as DNA, the CDR3 is TGCAGCGTTGAAGATCCAAACGTAGCCTACGAGCAGTACTTC.

This chain connects TRBV7-8 to TRBJ1-2; TRBD1 is a possible D gene (6 bases). CDR1 SGHVS and CDR2 FQNEAQ come from the germline V gene. The CDR3 has 15 amino acids. With 5 bases removed from V and 3 bases from J, the gap between germline ends came to 16 bases. The CDR3, as DNA: TGTGCCAGCAGCCCCCGACAGGTCGTCTACTATGGCTACACCTTC. Its translation is CASSPRQVVYYGYTF.

The rearrangement links TRBV30 to TRBJ1-2; 8 nucleotides line up with TRBD1. V shed 2 bases, J shed 4 bases, and the junction held 6 bases outside the gene matches. In germline, CDR1 is GTSNPN, CDR2 SVGIG (reference sequence). The CDR3 has 14 amino acids. CDR3 nucleotide sequence: TGTGCCTGGAGTATCGGGACAGGCTTCTATGGCTACACCTTC. Protein sequence: CAWSIGTGFYGYTF. Full variable domain (rest looked up from reference TRBV30 and TRBJ1-2): SQTIHQWPATLVQPVGSPLSLECTVEGTSNPNLYWYRQAAGRGLQLLFYSVGIGQISSEVPQNLSASRPQDRQFILSSKKLLLSDSGFYLCAWSIGTGFYGYTFGSGTRLTVV.

This clone was observed a handful of times. This sequence joins TRBV9 and TRBJ1-1; no clear D. Trimming pared 1 base from V and 3 bases from J, leaving 10 bases between. Germline V gene lookup returns CDR1 SGDLS and CDR2 YYNGEE. The CDR3 spans 14 residues. CDR3 in DNA: TGTGCCAGCAGCGTATTCTGGCAGGACACTGAAGCTTTCTTT. Protein product: CASSVFWQDTEAFF.

CDR3 coding DNA: TGTGCCAGCAGTCCGAGCTCTGGGGCCAACGTCCTGACTTTC. This encodes CASSPSSGANVLTF. The chain uses TRBV6-5 and TRBJ2-6; D ambiguous. The V end was cut by 5 bases, the J end by 0 bases, with 5 bases between. Germline-derived CDR1 and CDR2 are MNHEY and SVGAGI. The CDR3 is 14 amino acids.

This clone occurred once. The gene calls are TRBV5-1 and TRBJ2-7; 13 positions agree with TRBD2. Germline CDR1 and CDR2: SGHRS and YFSETQ. The CDR3 has 17 residues. V lost 7 bases to trimming and J lost 0 bases; unmatched junction nucleotides: 10. CDR3 nucleotide sequence: TGCGCCAGCGGATTCGGACTAGCGGGAGTCCCCTCCTACGAGCAGTACTTC. It specifies CASGFGLAGVPSYEQYF.

The chain couples TRBV27 to TRBJ2-2; possible D gene TRBD1, 6 bases. Germline CDR1 is MNHEY and CDR2 is SMNVEV (reference sequence). V lost 3 bases, J lost 4 bases, and 18 bases lay in between. The CDR3 extends over 17 amino acids. Here the CDR3 DNA reads TGTGCCAGCAGTTTTCTCCTTACAGGGTTAGGCACCGGGGAGCTGTTTTTT. It is translated as CASSFLLTGLGTGELFF.

The chain uses TRBV9 and TRBJ1-1; no firm D call. CDR3 size: 14 residues. In germline, CDR1 is SGDLS, CDR2 YYNGEE. V dropped 0 bases and J dropped 3 bases, with 9 bases sitting between them. For the CDR3, the DNA is TGTGCCAGCAGCGTAGATTGGGGAGACACTGAAGCTTTCTTT. Amino acids: CASSVDWGDTEAFF.

In this sample, this clone turned up a few times. The chain combines TRBV7-9 with TRBJ1-2; 8 nucleotides agree with TRBD1. The trim removed 6 bases at V and 6 bases at J, leaving 9 bases unmatched. Germline V lookup: CDR1 SEHNR, CDR2 FQNEAQ (reference sequence). The CDR3 extends over 14 amino acids. DNA for the CDR3: TGTGCCAGCAGTCTCGGGCAGGGGGCAAATGGCTACACCTTC. It is translated as CASSLGQGANGYTF.

The V gene is TRBV28, the J gene TRBJ2-2; 11 bases map to TRBD2. The CDR3 length is 18 residues. Germline assignment: CDR1 MDHEN and CDR2 SYDVKM. V dropped 5 bases and J dropped 6; count of bases not matched to a gene: 14. The CDR3 spells CASSAYGISGGESGELFF. Written as DNA, the CDR3 is TGTGCCAGCAGTGCTTACGGGATTAGCGGGGGGGAGTCCGGGGAGCTGTTTTTT.

In its sample, this clone was seen once. The rearrangement joins TRBV2 to TRBJ1-2, with no clear D. The CDR3 loop spans 17 amino acids. CDR1 is SNHLY and CDR2 is FYNNEI in the germline V gene. V dropped 5 bases and J dropped 2 bases, with 21 bases sitting between them. This CDR3 reads CASSFPVALMLNYGYTF. CDR3 DNA sequence: TGTGCCAGCAGTTTTCCCGTGGCCCTTATGTTGAACTATGGCTACACCTTC.

This clone has only a few counts. The gene calls are TRBV4-1 and TRBJ1-2, with D unclear. Germline V CDR1 and CDR2: MGHRA, YSYEKL. V gave up 3 bases and J gave up 4 bases, with 9 bases separating them. This CDR3 comprises 13 residues. CDR3 protein: CASSHEGGYGYTF. CDR3 nucleotide sequence: TGCGCCAGCAGCCACGAGGGCGGCTATGGCTACACCTTC.

The CDR3 nucleotides read TGTGCCAGCAGCTCCTTACTAGCGGAACCCACAGATACGCAGTATTTT. It codes for CASSSLLAEPTDTQYF. The V and J genes are TRBV13 and TRBJ2-3; 8 nucleotides align to TRBD2. This CDR3 has 16 residues. Per the germline V gene, CDR1 is PRHDT and CDR2 is FYEKMQ (reference sequence). The ends lost 4 bases at V and 2 bases at J; junction bases unmatched: 8.

V gene TRBV28 combines with J gene TRBJ2-2; 9 bases are shared with TRBD1. The length of the CDR3 is 17 residues. The V and J ends lost 3 bases and 3 bases, in that order; junction bases with no gene match: 8. Germline assignment: CDR1 MDHEN and CDR2 SYDVKM. The CDR3 loop is CASSFYGTGKDTGELFF. The CDR3 bases are TGTGCCAGCAGTTTCTACGGGACAGGGAAGGACACCGGGGAGCTGTTTTTT.

This clone showed up just once. The rearrangement uses TRBV6-1 and TRBJ2-3, with D perhaps matching TRBD1 or TRBD2 (5 bases each). Trimming pared 7 bases from V and 8 bases from J, leaving 10 bases between. CDR3 length equals 11 residues. Germline CDR1 is MNHNS and CDR2 is SASEGT. The CDR3 nucleotides read TGTGCCAGCACCCCGGGGCGTACGCAGTATTTT. Translation: CASTPGRTQYF.

This clone was counted a single time. The V gene is TRBV19, the J gene TRBJ2-1; 9 bases line up with TRBD1. This CDR3 has 17 amino acids. The V gene's germline CDR1 is LNHDA and CDR2 SQIVND (reference sequence). The ends lost 5 bases at V and 7 bases at J; junction bases unmatched: 15. The CDR3, as DNA: TGTGCCAGTAGTGACTATGGACAGGGGTTTGATAATAATGAGCAGTTCTTC. Its protein product is CASSDYGQGFDNNEQFF.

This sequence joins TRBV29-1 and TRBJ2-2; 7 bases are shared with TRBD1. The J segment lost 2 bases and the V segment lost 6 bases, leaving 3 bases of the junction unmatched. The CDR3 runs to 13 residues. Germline V gives CDR1 SQVTM, CDR2 ANQGSEA. CDR3: CSVGQINTGELFF. The CDR3 nucleotides read TGCAGCGTGGGACAGATTAACACCGGGGAGCTGTTTTTT.